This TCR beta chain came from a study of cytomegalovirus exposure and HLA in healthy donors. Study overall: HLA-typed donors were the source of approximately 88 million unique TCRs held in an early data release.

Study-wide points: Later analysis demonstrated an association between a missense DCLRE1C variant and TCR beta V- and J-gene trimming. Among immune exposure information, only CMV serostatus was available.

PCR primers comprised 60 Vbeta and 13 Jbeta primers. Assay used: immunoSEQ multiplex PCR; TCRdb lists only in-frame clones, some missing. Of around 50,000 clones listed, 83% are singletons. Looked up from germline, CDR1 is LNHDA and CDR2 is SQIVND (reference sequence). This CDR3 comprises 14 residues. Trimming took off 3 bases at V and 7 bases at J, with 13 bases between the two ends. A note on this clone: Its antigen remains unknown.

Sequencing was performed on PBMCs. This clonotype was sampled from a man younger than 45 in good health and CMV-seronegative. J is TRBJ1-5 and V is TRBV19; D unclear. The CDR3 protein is CASSIGRWEQPQHF. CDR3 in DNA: TGTGCCAGTAGTATCGGGAGGTGGGAACAGCCCCAGCATTTT.